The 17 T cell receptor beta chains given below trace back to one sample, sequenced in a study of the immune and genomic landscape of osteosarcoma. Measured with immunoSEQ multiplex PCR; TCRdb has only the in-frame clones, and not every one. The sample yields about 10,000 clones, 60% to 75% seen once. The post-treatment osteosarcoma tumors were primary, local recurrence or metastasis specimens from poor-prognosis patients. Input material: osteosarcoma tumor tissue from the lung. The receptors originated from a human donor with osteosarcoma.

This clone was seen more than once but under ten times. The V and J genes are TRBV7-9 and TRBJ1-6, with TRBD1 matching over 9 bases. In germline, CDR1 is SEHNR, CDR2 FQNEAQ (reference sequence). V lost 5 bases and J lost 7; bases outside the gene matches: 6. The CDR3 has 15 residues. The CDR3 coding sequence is TGTGCCAGCAGCAGCCCGGGACAGGGAAATTCACCCCTCCACTTT. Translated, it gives CASSSPGQGNSPLHF.

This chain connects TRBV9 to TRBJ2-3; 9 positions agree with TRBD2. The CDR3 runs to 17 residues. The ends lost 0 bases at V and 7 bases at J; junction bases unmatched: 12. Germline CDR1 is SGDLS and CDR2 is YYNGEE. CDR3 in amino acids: CASSVDLGSGSSYTQYF. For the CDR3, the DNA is TGTGCCAGCAGCGTAGATTTGGGTAGCGGGAGTTCTTATACGCAGTATTTT.

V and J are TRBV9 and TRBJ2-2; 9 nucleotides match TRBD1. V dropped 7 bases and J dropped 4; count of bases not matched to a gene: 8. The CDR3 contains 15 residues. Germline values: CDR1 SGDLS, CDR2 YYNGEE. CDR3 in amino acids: CASSSGTGPTGELFF. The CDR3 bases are TGTGCCAGCTCGTCCGGGACAGGGCCCACCGGGGAGCTGTTTTTT.

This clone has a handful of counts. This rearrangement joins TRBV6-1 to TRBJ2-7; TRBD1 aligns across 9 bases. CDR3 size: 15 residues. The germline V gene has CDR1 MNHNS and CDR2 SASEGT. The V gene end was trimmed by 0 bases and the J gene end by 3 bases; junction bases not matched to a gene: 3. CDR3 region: CASSEAGTGFYEQYF. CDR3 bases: TGTGCCAGCAGTGAAGCCGGGACAGGGTTCTACGAGCAGTACTTC.

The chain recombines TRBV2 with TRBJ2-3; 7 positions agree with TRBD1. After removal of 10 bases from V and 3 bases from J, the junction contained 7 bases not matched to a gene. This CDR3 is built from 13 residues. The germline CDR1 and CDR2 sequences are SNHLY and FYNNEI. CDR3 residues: CATSTGTTDTQYF. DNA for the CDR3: TGTGCCACCTCGACAGGGACGACAGATACGCAGTATTTT.

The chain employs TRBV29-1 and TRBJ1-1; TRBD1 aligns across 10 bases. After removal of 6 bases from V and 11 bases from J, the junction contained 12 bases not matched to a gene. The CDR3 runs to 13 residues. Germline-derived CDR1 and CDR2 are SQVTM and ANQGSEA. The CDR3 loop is CSVSPGQGTWAFF. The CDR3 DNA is TGCAGCGTCTCACCGGGACAGGGGACGTGGGCTTTCTTT.

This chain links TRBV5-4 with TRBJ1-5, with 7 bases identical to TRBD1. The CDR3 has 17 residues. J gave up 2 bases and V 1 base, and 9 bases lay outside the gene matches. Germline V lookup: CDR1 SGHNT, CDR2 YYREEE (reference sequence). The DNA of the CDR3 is TGTGCCAGCAGCTTGTGGTCAGGGGGGAAGGGCAATCAGCCCCAGCATTTT. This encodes CASSLWSGGKGNQPQHF.

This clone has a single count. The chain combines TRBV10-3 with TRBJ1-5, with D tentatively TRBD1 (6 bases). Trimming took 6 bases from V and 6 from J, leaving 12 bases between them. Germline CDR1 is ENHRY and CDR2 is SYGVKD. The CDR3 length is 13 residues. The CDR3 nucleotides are TGTGCCATCAGACAGGGAGGAGCTCAGCCCCAGCATTTT. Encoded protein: CAIRQGGAQPQHF.

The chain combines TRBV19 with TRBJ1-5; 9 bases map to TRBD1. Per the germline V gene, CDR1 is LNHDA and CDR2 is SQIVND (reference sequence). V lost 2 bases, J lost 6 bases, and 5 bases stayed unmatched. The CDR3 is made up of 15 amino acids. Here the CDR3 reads CASSIRTGVAQPQHF. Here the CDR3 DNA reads TGTGCCAGTAGTATAAGGACAGGGGTGGCTCAGCCCCAGCATTTT.

The CDR3 sequence: CASSFSGRTDTQYF. The CDR3 bases are TGTGCCAGCTCATTCAGCGGGAGAACAGATACGCAGTATTTT. This chain connects TRBV18 to TRBJ2-3; 8 positions agree with TRBD2. CDR1 is KGHSH and CDR2 is LQKENI in the germline V gene. V dropped 5 bases and J dropped 3; count of bases not matched to a gene: 4. This CDR3 comprises 14 residues.

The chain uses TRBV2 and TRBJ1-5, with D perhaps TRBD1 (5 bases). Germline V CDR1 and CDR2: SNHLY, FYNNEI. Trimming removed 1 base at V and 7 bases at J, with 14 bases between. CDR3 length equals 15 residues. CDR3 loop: CASSEGVGAGQPQHF. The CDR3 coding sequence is TGTGCCAGCAGTGAAGGGGTCGGGGCAGGGCAGCCCCAGCATTTT.

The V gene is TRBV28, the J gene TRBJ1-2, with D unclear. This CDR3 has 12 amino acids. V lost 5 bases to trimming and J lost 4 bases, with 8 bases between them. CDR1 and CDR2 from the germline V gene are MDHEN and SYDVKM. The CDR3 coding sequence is TGTGCCAGCAGTCAAGGCCCCTATGGCTACACCTTC. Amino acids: CASSQGPYGYTF.

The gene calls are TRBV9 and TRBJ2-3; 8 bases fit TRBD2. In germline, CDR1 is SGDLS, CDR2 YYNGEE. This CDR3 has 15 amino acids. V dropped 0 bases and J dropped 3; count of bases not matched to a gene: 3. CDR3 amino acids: CASSVVTSGTDTQYF. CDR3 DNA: TGTGCCAGCAGCGTAGTTACTAGCGGAACAGATACGCAGTATTTT.

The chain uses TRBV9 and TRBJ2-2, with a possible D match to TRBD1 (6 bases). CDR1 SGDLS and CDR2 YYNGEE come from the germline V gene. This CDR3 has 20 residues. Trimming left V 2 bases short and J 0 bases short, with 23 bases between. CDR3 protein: CASSVGPGHLIIANTGELFF. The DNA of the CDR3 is TGTGCCAGCAGCGTTGGACCGGGACACCTAATCATCGCGAACACCGGGGAGCTGTTTTTT.

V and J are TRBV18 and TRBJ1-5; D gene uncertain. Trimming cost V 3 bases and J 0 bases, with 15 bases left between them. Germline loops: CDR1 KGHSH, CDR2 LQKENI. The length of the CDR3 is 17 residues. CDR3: CASSPRPRTDSNQPQHF. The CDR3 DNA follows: TGTGCCAGCTCACCGAGACCCCGGACCGATAGCAATCAGCCCCAGCATTTT.

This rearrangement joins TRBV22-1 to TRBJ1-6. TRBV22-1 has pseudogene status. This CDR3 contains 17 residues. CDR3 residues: CPGSAQKVFSYNSPLHF. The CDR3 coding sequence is TGTCCTGGGAGCGCACAAAAGGTTTTCTCCTATAATTCACCCCTCCACTTT.

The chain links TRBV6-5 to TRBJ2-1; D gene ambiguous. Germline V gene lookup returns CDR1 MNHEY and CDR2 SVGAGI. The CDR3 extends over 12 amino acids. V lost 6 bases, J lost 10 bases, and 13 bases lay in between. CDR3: CASSQTLREQFF. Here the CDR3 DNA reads TGTGCCAGCAGCCAGACGCTTCGGGAGCAGTTCTTC.